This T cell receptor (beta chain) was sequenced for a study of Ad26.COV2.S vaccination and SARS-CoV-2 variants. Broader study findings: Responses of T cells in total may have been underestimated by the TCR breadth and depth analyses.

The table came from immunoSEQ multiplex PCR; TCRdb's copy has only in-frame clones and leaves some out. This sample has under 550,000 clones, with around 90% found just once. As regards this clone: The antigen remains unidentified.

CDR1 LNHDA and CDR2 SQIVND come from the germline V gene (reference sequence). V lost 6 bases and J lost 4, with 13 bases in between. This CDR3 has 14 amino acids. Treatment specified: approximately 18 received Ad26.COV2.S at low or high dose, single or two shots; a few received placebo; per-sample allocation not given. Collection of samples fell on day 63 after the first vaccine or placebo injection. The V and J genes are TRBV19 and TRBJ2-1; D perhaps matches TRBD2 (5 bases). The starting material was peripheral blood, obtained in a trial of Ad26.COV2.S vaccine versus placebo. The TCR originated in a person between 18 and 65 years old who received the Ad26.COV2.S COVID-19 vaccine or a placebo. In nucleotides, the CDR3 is TGTGCCAGTAGGAAGGGAGACTTATACAATGAGCAGTTCTTC. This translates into CASRKGDLYNEQFF. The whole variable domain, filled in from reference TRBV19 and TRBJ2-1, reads DGGITQSPKYLFRKEGQNVTLSCEQNLNHDAMYWYRQDPGQGLRLIYYSQIVNDFQKGDIAEGYSVSREKKESFPLTVTSAQKNPTAFYLCASRKGDLYNEQFFGPGTRLTVL.